This T cell receptor (beta chain) was documented in a study of blood T cells in healthy people across ages. About the research overall: The template switching approach captured approximately one barcoded beta molecule for every two T cells.

Concerning this clonotype: The antigen is not known. A much larger clone differs by one base, so this may be a read error.

Study-wide results and limits: In older individuals, TCR beta diversity per million T cells was lower, falling roughly linearly with age.

The CDR3 is made up of 18 amino acids. CDR1 MNHEY and CDR2 SMNVEV come from the germline V gene (reference sequence). The use of a sample-barcoded 5' primer and a J-beta primer mix characterized a second PCR of roughly 7 to 12 cycles. A single record per CDR3 protein comes from TCRdb applying MiXCR to the 5' RACE reads. This sample has some 1.5 million distinct CDR3 sequences, with roughly 28% found just once. This clonotype originated in a woman in her 30s in good health. The sample comprised blood. This chain joins TRBV27 and TRBJ1-2; D uncertain. The CDR3 nucleotides are TGTGCCGGCAGTTTGGCTGGGGTTACGGGCAGGCCGAACTATGGCTACACCTTC. Translating gives CAGSLAGVTGRPNYGYTF.